The 12 T cell receptor beta chains reported below all come from one sample, sequenced in a study of cytomegalovirus exposure and HLA in healthy donors. Clones were read by immunoSEQ multiplex PCR, and TCRdb kept only the in-frame ones, dropping some. The sample holds roughly 300,000 clones, roughly 90% seen once. Sample: PBMCs. The receptors were gathered from a woman between 18 and 29 years old in good health and CMV-seronegative.

CDR3 protein: CASQPDRANYGYTF. For the CDR3, the DNA is TGTGCCAGCCAACCGGACAGGGCTAACTATGGCTACACCTTC. The V call is TRBV6-5, the J call TRBJ1-2, with 8 positions matching TRBD1. Unmatched junction bases numbered 5, after V lost 8 bases and J lost 0 bases. Germline V gene data show CDR1 as MNHEY and CDR2 as SVGAGI. CDR3 length: 14 amino acids.

This chain uses TRBV10-3 with TRBJ1-6; D is undetermined. This CDR3 is built from 13 residues. V was clipped by 0 bases and J by 7 bases, with 4 bases between them. From germline, CDR1 is ENHRY and CDR2 SYGVKD. CDR3: CAISESPNSPLHF. CDR3 nucleotide sequence: TGTGCCATCAGTGAGTCCCCAAATTCACCCCTCCACTTT.

In its sample, this clone was seen once. J is TRBJ1-4 and V is TRBV28; D ambiguous. CDR1 and CDR2 (germline): MDHEN, SYDVKM. V was pared by 7 bases and J by 8 bases, with 14 bases between. This CDR3 contains 13 residues. The CDR3: CASTPHPGEKLFF. In DNA form, the CDR3 reads TGTGCCAGCACCCCACACCCGGGGGAAAAACTGTTTTTT.

This clone has only a few counts. The rearrangement uses TRBV5-1 and TRBJ2-2, with 11 bases matching TRBD2. V lost 2 bases to trimming and J lost 6 bases; unmatched junction nucleotides: 3. Germline V CDR1 and CDR2: SGHRS, YFSETQ. This CDR3 has 15 amino acids. CDR3 nucleotides: TGCGCCAGCAGCTTTACTAGCGGGAGATCCGGGGAGCTGTTTTTT. Translation: CASSFTSGRSGELFF. The entire variable domain, with the rest obtained from reference TRBV5-1 and TRBJ2-2, is as follows: KAGVTQTPRYLIKTRGQQVTLSCSPISGHRSVSWYQQTPGQGLQFLFEYFSETQRNKGNFPGRFSGRQFSNSRSEMNVSTLELGDSALYLCASSFTSGRSGELFFGEGSRLTVL.

The chain employs TRBV5-4 and TRBJ2-7, with TRBD2 identical over 10 bases. V gave up 4 bases and J gave up 2 bases; unmatched junction bases: 6. This CDR3 comprises 15 residues. Germline-derived CDR1 and CDR2 are SGHNT and YYREEE (reference sequence). This chain's CDR3 is CASSLAGVVPYEQYF. CDR3 coding DNA: TGTGCCAGCAGCCTAGCGGGAGTAGTCCCCTACGAGCAGTACTTC.

The chain recombines TRBV5-1 with TRBJ1-5, with 10 bases matching TRBD1. The CDR3 is made up of 15 amino acids. Germline-derived CDR1 and CDR2 are SGHRS and YFSETQ. With 4 bases clipped from V and 4 bases from J, the junction kept 5 bases outside the gene matches. The CDR3: CASSRTGQGNQPQHF. The CDR3 bases are TGCGCCAGCAGCCGGACGGGACAGGGGAATCAGCCCCAGCATTTT. Filled out from reference TRBV5-1 and TRBJ1-5, the complete variable domain reads KAGVTQTPRYLIKTRGQQVTLSCSPISGHRSVSWYQQTPGQGLQFLFEYFSETQRNKGNFPGRFSGRQFSNSRSEMNVSTLELGDSALYLCASSRTGQGNQPQHFGDGTRLSIL.

The chain joins TRBV11-2 to TRBJ2-7; 12 bases are shared with TRBD1. Per the germline V gene, CDR1 is SGHAT and CDR2 is FQNNGV. The CDR3 is 13 amino acids. Germline trimming cut 8 bases from V and 7 bases from J; bases unmatched to any gene: 6. The CDR3 nucleotides read TGTGCCAGCTGGGGACAGGGGGCGAGGGAGCAGTACTTC. This codes for CASWGQGAREQYF. Drawing the rest from reference TRBV11-2 and TRBJ2-7, the complete variable domain is EAGVAQSPRYKIIEKRQSVAFWCNPISGHATLYWYQQILGQGPKLLIQFQNNGVVDDSQLPKDRFSAERLKGVDSTLKIQPAKLEDSAVYLCASWGQGAREQYFGPGTRLTVT.

CDR3 residues: CASSPEVGLLSGNTIYF. For the CDR3, the DNA is TGCGCCAGCAGCCCCGAGGTTGGCCTACTCTCTGGAAACACCATATATTTT. The chain recombines TRBV4-3 with TRBJ1-3; D gene ambiguous. The germline V gene has CDR1 LGHNA and CDR2 YSLEER. The CDR3 sequence is 17 residues long. V lost 4 bases and J lost 0, with 16 bases in between.

J is TRBJ1-2 and V is TRBV7-3; D is possibly TRBD1 (6 bases). V gave up 6 bases and J gave up 3 bases, with 11 bases separating them. The CDR3 contains 13 residues. Germline loops: CDR1 SGHTA, CDR2 FQGTGA. The chain's CDR3 is CASSPDSDYGYTF. In DNA, the CDR3 is TGTGCCAGCAGTCCGGACAGTGACTATGGCTACACCTTC.

The chain employs TRBV7-9 and TRBJ1-2, with a weak D call TRBD1 (5 bases). The CDR3 extends over 12 amino acids. Trimming shortened V by 5 bases and J by 13 bases, and 17 bases separated the two germline ends. CDR1 is SEHNR and CDR2 is FQNEAQ in the germline V gene (reference sequence). The CDR3 spells CASSIRQGPSTF. The CDR3 DNA follows: TGTGCCAGCAGCATAAGGCAGGGTCCGAGCACCTTC.

A single count supports this clone. The chain has TRBV2 and TRBJ2-7, with TRBD2 matching 7 bases. The CDR3 spans 13 residues. With V trimmed by 4 bases and J by 6 bases, 6 bases remained unmatched. The germline V gene encodes CDR1 SNHLY and CDR2 FYNNEI. The CDR3 region has the DNA TGTGCCAGCAGTGTTGGACTAGTAAGCGAGCAGTACTTC. This gives the protein CASSVGLVSEQYF.

The J gene is TRBJ2-7, the V gene TRBV19; D possibly corresponds to TRBD2 (6 bases). Germline assignment: CDR1 LNHDA and CDR2 SQIVND (reference sequence). V lost 2 bases to trimming and J lost 6 bases, with 11 bases between them. The CDR3 sequence is 13 residues long. CDR3 region: CASSIRGLGEQYF. The DNA for the CDR3 is TGTGCCAGTAGTATAAGGGGACTTGGCGAGCAGTACTTC.